This is a list of T cell receptor beta chains from one sample in a study of blood T cell repertoires in COVID-19. Sequenced by immunoSEQ multiplex PCR; TCRdb stores in-frame clones only, minus some. This sample has over 150,000 clones, with over 70% found just once. Sequencing was done on a sample of peripheral blood. Every receptor here comes from a woman aged 40 to 50 with COVID-19, enrolled during active disease. CDR3s include the opening cysteine and the closing phenylalanine or tryptophan.

v_call: TRBV28
cdr3_aa: CASSLTGVTNEKLFF

v_call: TRBV5-1
cdr3_aa: CASSRGEGLAKNIQYF

v_call: TRBV6-5
cdr3_aa: CASSYARRTYGYTF

v_call: TRBV7-3
cdr3_aa: CASSYTGQGETQYF

v_call: TRBV20-1
cdr3_aa: CSARVGHEQYF

v_call: TRBV6-5
cdr3_aa: CASRAGSMNTEAFF

v_call: TRBV5-4
cdr3_aa: CASSLAGPYGYTF

v_call: TRBV6-5
cdr3_aa: CASRRDTVSPLHF

v_call: TRBV6-5
cdr3_aa: CASSYSGTGVNNEQFF

v_call: TRBV6-5
cdr3_aa: CASSPGQVFNQPQHF

v_call: TRBV15
cdr3_aa: CATSSRGGKGNQPQHF

v_call: TRBV7-8
cdr3_aa: CASSPPGQGNYTF

v_call: TRBV18
cdr3_aa: CASSPAGLGEQFF

v_call: TRBV4-2
cdr3_aa: CASSQDRGDTEAFF

v_call: TRBV7-8
cdr3_aa: CASSLGAGTDYTDTQYF

v_call: TRBV27
cdr3_aa: CASSFAGTGWATEAFF

v_call: TRBV7-2
cdr3_aa: CASSEDRGRETQYF

v_call: TRBV27
cdr3_aa: CASSLTSLRGSYEQYF

v_call: TRBV19
cdr3_aa: CASRQGAAFF

v_call: TRBV4-1
cdr3_aa: CASSQGQGGMGQYF

v_call: TRBV9
cdr3_aa: CASSVEVLSSPLHF

v_call: TRBV3-1/TRBV3-2
cdr3_aa: CASSLSIAGGLETQYF

v_call: TRBV11-3
cdr3_aa: CASSLEHSSYEQYF

v_call: TRBV5-4
cdr3_aa: CASSFIRDRVRGYTF

v_call: TRBV6-5
cdr3_aa: CASRLRGILMPEAFF

v_call: TRBV20-1
cdr3_aa: CSASQTGQISGASRTGELFF